Following are 20 T cell receptor beta chains from one sample sequenced in a study of shared clonotypes between healthy human individuals. Clones were read by immunoSEQ multiplex PCR, and TCRdb kept only the in-frame ones, dropping some. In the table there are 850,000 to 1,100,000 clones, roughly 80% of which are singletons. The sample taken for sequencing was memory CD4+ T cells from PBMCs. Subset denoted: CD45RA-negative fraction. All receptors derive from a man aged 18 to 29 in good health. Some clones in this sample may be carry-over from other donors' samples.

Worth noting for this clone: The sample contains more than one DNA sequence encoding this CDR3. V gene TRBV30 combines with J gene TRBJ1-1; no clear D. Germline values: CDR1 GTSNPN, CDR2 SVGIG (reference sequence). The CDR3 is made up of 12 amino acids. V was shortened by 5 bases and J by 1 base, with 8 bases between the two germline ends. CDR3 DNA sequence: TGTGCCTGGGCACGGGGGAACACTGAAGCTTTCTTT. Protein: CAWARGNTEAFF.

This chain links TRBV5-6 with TRBJ2-1; the D gene could be TRBD1 or TRBD2 (5 bases each). The germline CDR1 and CDR2 sequences are SGHDT and YYEEEE. This CDR3 is 11 amino acids long. V dropped 0 bases and J dropped 14 bases, with 9 bases sitting between them. The CDR3, as DNA: TGTGCCAGCAGCTTGGGAGGGGTGAAGTTCTTC. This codes for CASSLGGVKFF.

This clone was observed a handful of times. The V call is TRBV7-9, the J call TRBJ2-5; 13 bases line up with TRBD2. Germline values: CDR1 SEHNR, CDR2 FQNEAQ (reference sequence). V shed 5 bases and J 5 bases; nucleotides not matched to a gene: 5. This CDR3 is built from 15 residues. In DNA form, the CDR3 reads TGTGCCAGCAGCCAGGGACTAGCGGGAAGGGAGACCCAGTACTTC. Translated, it gives CASSQGLAGRETQYF.

This chain links TRBV28 with TRBJ2-2; 8 bases match TRBD1. CDR1 and CDR2 from the germline V gene are MDHEN and SYDVKM. V dropped 9 bases and J dropped 4; count of bases not matched to a gene: 4. CDR3 size: 13 residues. CDR3 DNA sequence: TGTGCCAGTGGACAGGGAGGCACCGGGGAGCTGTTTTTT. Its protein product is CASGQGGTGELFF. Based on the CDR3 plus reference TRBV28 and TRBJ2-2, the full variable domain is DVKVTQSSRYLVKRTGEKVFLECVQDMDHENMFWYRQDPGLGLRLIYFSYDVKMKEKGDIPEGYSVSREKKERFSLILESASTNQTSMYLCASGQGGTGELFFGEGSRLTVL.

The chain uses TRBV5-4 and TRBJ2-2; TRBD1 matches 8 bases. V was pared by 3 bases and J by 2 bases, with 6 bases of the junction left unmatched. The germline gives CDR1 SGHNT, CDR2 YYREEE (reference sequence). This CDR3 spans 16 amino acids. The DNA of the CDR3 is TGTGCCAGCAGCTATGACAGGGGCACAAACACCGGGGAGCTGTTTTTT. Residues: CASSYDRGTNTGELFF. The variable domain in full, completed from reference TRBV5-4 and TRBJ2-2, reads ETGVTQSPTHLIKTRGQQVTLRCSSQSGHNTVSWYQQALGQGPQFIFQYYREEENGRGNFPPRFSGLQFPNYSSELNVNALELDDSALYLCASSYDRGTNTGELFFGEGSRLTVL.

The chain recombines TRBV9 with TRBJ2-1; 7 bases agree with TRBD1. The CDR3 loop spans 15 amino acids. Losses at the gene ends were 0 bases for V and 2 bases for J; bases not matched to a gene: 2. Germline loops: CDR1 SGDLS, CDR2 YYNGEE. CDR3 in DNA: TGTGCCAGCAGCGTAGTCGGGACAGCCTACAATGAGCAGTTCTTC. Residues: CASSVVGTAYNEQFF.

This chain connects TRBV6-6 to TRBJ2-1; tentative D call: TRBD2 (5 bases). The V and J ends lost 0 bases and 8 bases respectively, with 14 bases between them. The CDR3 consists of 15 residues. Per germline, CDR1 MNHNY and CDR2 SVGAGI (reference sequence). In DNA form, the CDR3 reads TGTGCCAGCAGTTACTCGATATCGGGGAGTTATGAGCAGTTCTTC. It yields the protein CASSYSISGSYEQFF.

Details on this clone: This may be a read error: a much more frequent sequence differs by one nucleotide. The chain carries TRBV30 and TRBJ1-3; no reliable D call. The CDR3 consists of 13 residues. In germline, CDR1 is GTSNPN, CDR2 SVGIG (reference sequence). The CDR3 DNA sequence: TGTGCCTGGCACATATTCTCTGGAAACACCGTATATTTT. Translation gives CAWHIFSGNTVYF.

The chain combines TRBV5-4 with TRBJ2-5; D is ambiguous. The CDR3 runs to 16 residues. V was shortened by 1 base and J by 1 base, with 14 bases between the two germline ends. Germline CDR1 reads SGHNT; CDR2 reads YYREEE (reference sequence). The CDR3: CASSLPGSRGQETQYF. The CDR3 DNA sequence: TGTGCCAGCAGCTTGCCAGGAAGCCGTGGCCAAGAGACCCAGTACTTC.

There are a few counts of this clone. The chain employs TRBV7-8 and TRBJ1-1, with TRBD1 as a possible D gene (6 bases). The CDR3 runs 15 residues. Germline-derived CDR1 and CDR2 are SGHVS and FQNEAQ. Trimming stripped 4 bases from V and 1 base from J, with 13 bases between. CDR3 nucleotides: TGTGCCAGCAGCTGGGGGGGGGCATCGAACACTGAAGCTTTCTTT. The encoded protein is CASSWGGASNTEAFF.

The chain recombines TRBV5-1 with TRBJ2-2; 7 bases are a match to TRBD2. This CDR3 has 16 amino acids. Per germline, CDR1 SGHRS and CDR2 YFSETQ. V lost 0 bases and J lost 3; bases outside the gene matches: 5. The CDR3 protein is CASSLVPSGDTGELFF. CDR3 in DNA: TGCGCCAGCAGCTTGGTCCCTAGCGGAGACACCGGGGAGCTGTTTTTT.

The chain employs TRBV28 and TRBJ1-1, with D unresolved. From germline, CDR1 is MDHEN and CDR2 SYDVKM. The CDR3 is 13 amino acids. Trimming stripped 8 bases from V and 10 bases from J, with 20 bases between. The CDR3 sequence: CASAIQGFFAAFF. The CDR3, as DNA: TGTGCCAGCGCCATTCAAGGGTTTTTCGCAGCTTTCTTT.

V is TRBV4-3 and J is TRBJ2-1; 9 bases line up with TRBD2. The CDR3 consists of 16 residues. CDR1 is LGHNA, CDR2 YSLEER, per germline. V shed 1 base and J 6 bases; nucleotides not matched to a gene: 7. CDR3: CASSQVPASGINEQFF. CDR3 coding DNA: TGCGCCAGCAGCCAAGTCCCAGCTAGCGGGATCAATGAGCAGTTCTTC.

This clone was recorded only once. The rearrangement links TRBV9 to TRBJ1-4, with D possibly being TRBD1 (6 bases). Trimming shortened V by 4 bases and J by 7 bases, and 17 bases separated the two germline ends. From germline, CDR1 is SGDLS and CDR2 YYNGEE. This CDR3 has 15 residues. The CDR3: CASSPRQVGTEKLFF. The CDR3 DNA reads TGTGCCAGCAGCCCAAGACAGGTTGGGACTGAAAAACTGTTTTTT.

V usage is TRBV18 and J usage is TRBJ1-1; D uncertain. V shed 1 base and J shed 0 bases, with 12 bases lying between them. There are 16 residues in the CDR3. CDR1 and CDR2 from the germline V gene are KGHSH and LQKENI. CDR3 in amino acids: CASSPLTGSMNTEAFF. CDR3 in DNA: TGTGCCAGCTCACCACTCACCGGGAGCATGAACACTGAAGCTTTCTTT.

The chain employs TRBV4-1 and TRBJ2-7; tentative D call: TRBD2 (5 bases). Germline V gives CDR1 MGHRA, CDR2 YSYEKL. CDR3 size: 15 residues. V gave up 5 bases and J gave up 5 bases, with 19 bases separating them. CDR3 protein: CASSFLTGLLNEQYF. The CDR3 region has the DNA TGCGCCAGCAGCTTCCTAACCGGACTTCTCAACGAGCAGTACTTC.

The chain recombines TRBV19 with TRBJ2-7; D is possibly TRBD1 or TRBD2 (5 bases each). CDR1 and CDR2 from the germline V gene are LNHDA and SQIVND (reference sequence). The ends were cut back, 3 bases at V and 0 bases at J, with 12 bases in the middle. This CDR3 has 15 residues. DNA for the CDR3: TGTGCCAGTAGTATGGGCAGGGAGAGCTCCTACGAGCAGTACTTC. Translating gives CASSMGRESSYEQYF. Together with reference TRBV19 and TRBJ2-7, the CDR3 gives the full variable domain: DGGITQSPKYLFRKEGQNVTLSCEQNLNHDAMYWYRQDPGQGLRLIYYSQIVNDFQKGDIAEGYSVSREKKESFPLTVTSAQKNPTAFYLCASSMGRESSYEQYFGPGTRLTVT.

As to this clone: Other DNA sequences in the sample encode the same CDR3. V is TRBV5-4 and J is TRBJ2-1; D possibly corresponds to TRBD2 (6 bases). Trimming took 2 bases from V and 0 from J, leaving 9 bases between them. The CDR3 has 15 residues. Germline CDR1 SGHNT, CDR2 YYREEE (reference sequence). This CDR3 is CASSLAGSSYNEQFF. DNA for the CDR3: TGTGCCAGCAGCTTAGCGGGCAGCTCCTACAATGAGCAGTTCTTC.

The V gene is TRBV7-3, the J gene TRBJ2-1, with TRBD2 matching over 11 bases. The V segment lost 0 bases and the J segment 8 bases; nucleotides outside the gene matches: 6. The CDR3 covers 16 residues. CDR1 and CDR2 from the germline V gene are SGHTA and FQGTGA. The CDR3, as DNA: TGTGCCAGCAGCTTAACCGGACTAGCGGGCATCGATGAGCAGTTCTTC. Amino acids: CASSLTGLAGIDEQFF.

The chain couples TRBV6-9 to TRBJ2-7; 8 bases match TRBD2. Germline assignment: CDR1 MNHGY and CDR2 SVAAGI. Losses at the gene ends were 6 bases for V and 2 bases for J; bases not matched to a gene: 12. The CDR3 covers 16 residues. The chain's CDR3 is CASRKLGGRFPYEQYF. CDR3 nucleotide sequence: TGTGCCAGCAGGAAACTTGGCGGGAGGTTTCCCTACGAGCAGTACTTC.